This T cell receptor beta chain was sequenced in a study of monozygotic twins with inflammatory bowel disease. Addition of UMIs with a 6-nucleotide sample barcode was achieved by template switching. Nested amplification of TCRalpha and TCRbeta cDNA involved two PCRs of approximately 17 and 9 cycles. TCRdb re-called the 5' RACE reads and shows each CDR3 protein once, DNA omitted. Its table records under 150,000 distinct CDR3 sequences. A note on this clonotype: As yet, its antigen is unknown.

Study-level points and caveats: IBD patients shared fewer clonotypes with others than healthy twins, especially with disease activity. Part of the variability in patient repertoires may have come from differing immunosuppressive treatments.

Specimen: blood. This clonotype was obtained from a human donor with ulcerative colitis or Crohn's disease, or a healthy co-twin of an affected twin (not recorded which).

This CDR3 reads CASSPRGQGIMNTEAFF. This chain joins TRBV7-9 and TRBJ1-1; TCRdb calls TRBD1, which cannot be checked without DNA. The germline gives CDR1 SEHNR, CDR2 FQNEAQ (reference sequence). The length of the CDR3 is 17 residues.